This TCR beta chain was identified in a study of blood T cell repertoires in COVID-19 (dated by TCRdb to the early 2020s). About the study as a whole: Samples from collaborators originated in the United States, Italy and Spain and spanned both the acute and convalescent phases of COVID-19. The prospective study material was composed of cDNA or gDNA derived from T cells, B-cell-depleted T cells, or PBMCs. The dataset comprised deeply sampled blood TCRbeta repertoires from subjects exposed to, actively infected with, or recovered from COVID-19. A freely available public database, intended as a resource for researchers studying the immune response to SARS-CoV-2, is where the repertoires were released. Samples were obtained from the ongoing ImmuneRACE study (first 160 participants) and from some 1,300 subjects provided by 6 global collaborators. Sample metadata almost always included a de-identified subject ID, COVID-19 status, age in years and sex. Where HLA class I and class II types were available, the types were taken from metadata supplied by the sample provider, not from assay-based typing. What the authors observed across the whole study: The quantity of clinical and demographic metadata differed by source and by participant and was supplied without curation.

A remark on this clone: The antigen it recognizes is unknown. No qualities accompany the bases; no much larger clone lies one base away.

TCRbeta CDR3 regions were amplified from genomic DNA using the immunoSEQ Assay, a bias-controlled multiplex PCR. Per the authors' processing: The number of nucleated cells in each sample was estimated by amplification of reference gene primers within the assay. Sequence reads were collapsed and filtered to measure the absolute abundance of every unique TCRbeta CDR3 rearrangement. For each sample, productive Simpson clonality was calculated as the square root of Simpson's diversity index across productive rearrangements. TCRdb retrieved this table from immuneACCESS and kept in-frame rearrangements only. Not all clones are present; in checked studies, unresolved V genes account for under half, and no reason is known for the remainder. The D gene and trimming were derived from the DNA, and the V and J assignments and clone size from that table. The sample contains tens of thousands of clones, approximately 89% of them found a single time. The leading ten clones occupy less than 5% of the sample.

Each collaborating institution followed its own protocols to collect whole blood in K2EDTA tubes. For TCRbeta analysis, collaborators shipped samples in one of three forms: frozen whole blood, isolated PBMCs, or DNA extracted from either of those sample types. V is cut back by 0 bases and J by 7 bases, with 5 bases in the junction unmatched. For CDR1 and CDR2, the germline V gene lists SGHAT and FQNNGV. The CDR3 contains 15 residues, cysteine and phenylalanine counted. The CDR3 DNA has 45 bases and is translated from base 1. The chain employs TRBV11-2 and TRBJ2-1; TRBD1 matches 8 bases in the middle. The TCR originated in a man aged 45-65 years with active or convalescent COVID-19. Sequenced material: peripheral blood. The encoded CDR3 is CASSLESRGRNEQFF. The sequence in DNA is TGTGCCAGCAGCTTAGAAAGCAGGGGGCGAAATGAGCAGTTCTTC. With the portions outside the CDR3 filled from the reference TRBV11-2 and TRBJ2-1 genes, the complete variable region becomes EAGVAQSPRYKIIEKRQSVAFWCNPISGHATLYWYQQILGQGPKLLIQFQNNGVVDDSQLPKDRFSAERLKGVDSTLKIQPAKLEDSAVYLCASSLESRGRNEQFFGPGTRLTVL.